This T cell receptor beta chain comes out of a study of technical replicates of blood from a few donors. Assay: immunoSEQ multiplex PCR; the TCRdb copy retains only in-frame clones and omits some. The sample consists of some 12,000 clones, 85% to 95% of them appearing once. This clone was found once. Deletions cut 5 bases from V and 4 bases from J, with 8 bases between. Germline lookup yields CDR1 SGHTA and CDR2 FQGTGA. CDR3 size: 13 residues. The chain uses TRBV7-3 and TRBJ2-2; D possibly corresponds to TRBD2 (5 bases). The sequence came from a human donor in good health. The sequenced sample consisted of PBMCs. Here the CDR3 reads CASSKGLTGELFF. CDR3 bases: TGTGCCAGCAGCAAAGGACTCACCGGGGAGCTGTTTTTT.